This entry is about one T cell receptor (beta chain). Its antigen is as yet unknown. This entry belongs to a study of T cell repertoires in cytomegalovirus infection. Study at large: It was recently identified HLA-C-restricted and well-studied HLA-B-restricted CMV epitopes that the study used. Indicated by public TCR beta signatures were CMV infection and matching HLA type.

In germline, CDR1 is SGHNT, CDR2 YYREEE (reference sequence). This CDR3 contains 15 residues. V dropped 2 bases and J dropped 5; count of bases not matched to a gene: 9. TCRdb ran MiXCR on the reads and lists one entry per CDR3 protein. The top ten clones hold approximately 20% of a sample with hundreds of thousands of distinct CDR3 sequences, roughly 29% of them seen once. Study-wide findings and caveats: CMV-specific TCR beta clonotypes restricted by HLA-C dominated the ex vivo response. Totalled public TCR beta family frequency picked out people who carried CMV plus the relevant HLA.

The TCR originated in a human donor in good health (CMV status not recorded). Some clones in this sample may be carry-over from other donors' samples. The material was cultured PBMCs, obtained from culture after CMV antigen stimulation. The rearrangement uses TRBV5-4 and TRBJ1-2, with 7 bases matching TRBD1. CDR3: CASSLLTGSYYGYTF. In DNA form, the CDR3 reads TGTGCCAGCAGCTTACTGACAGGGTCTTATTATGGCTACACCTTC.